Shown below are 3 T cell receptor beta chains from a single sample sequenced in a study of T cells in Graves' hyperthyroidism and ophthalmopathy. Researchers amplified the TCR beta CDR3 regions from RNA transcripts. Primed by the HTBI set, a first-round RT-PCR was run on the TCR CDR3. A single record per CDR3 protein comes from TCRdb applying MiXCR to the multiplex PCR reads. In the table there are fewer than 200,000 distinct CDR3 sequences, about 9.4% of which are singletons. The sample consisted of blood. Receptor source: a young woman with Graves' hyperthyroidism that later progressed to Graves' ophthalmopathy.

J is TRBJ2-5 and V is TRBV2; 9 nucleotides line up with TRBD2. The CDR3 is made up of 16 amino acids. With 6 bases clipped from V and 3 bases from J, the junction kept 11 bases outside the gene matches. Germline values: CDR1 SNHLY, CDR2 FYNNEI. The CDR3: CASSRLAGTLEETQYF. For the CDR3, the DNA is TGTGCCAGCAGCAGGCTAGCGGGAACGCTAGAAGAGACCCAGTACTTC. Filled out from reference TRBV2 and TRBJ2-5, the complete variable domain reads EPEVTQTPSHQVTQMGQEVILRCVPISNHLYFYWYRQILGQKVEFLVSFYNNEISEKSEIFDDQFSVERPDGSNFTLKIRSTKLEDSAMYFCASSRLAGTLEETQYFGPGTRLLVL.

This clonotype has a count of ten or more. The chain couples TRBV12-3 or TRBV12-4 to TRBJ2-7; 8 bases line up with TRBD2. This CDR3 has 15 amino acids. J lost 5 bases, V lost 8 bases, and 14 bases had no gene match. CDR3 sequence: CASAKTGGGTNEQYF. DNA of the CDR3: TGTGCCAGCGCCAAAACCGGCGGGGGGACCAACGAGCAGTACTTC.

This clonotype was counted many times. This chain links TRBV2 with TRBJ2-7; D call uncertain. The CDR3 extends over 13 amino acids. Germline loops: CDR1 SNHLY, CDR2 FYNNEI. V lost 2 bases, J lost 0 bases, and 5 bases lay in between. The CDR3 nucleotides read TGTGCCAGCAGTGAAAACACCTCCTACGAGCAGTACTTC. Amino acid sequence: CASSENTSYEQYF.